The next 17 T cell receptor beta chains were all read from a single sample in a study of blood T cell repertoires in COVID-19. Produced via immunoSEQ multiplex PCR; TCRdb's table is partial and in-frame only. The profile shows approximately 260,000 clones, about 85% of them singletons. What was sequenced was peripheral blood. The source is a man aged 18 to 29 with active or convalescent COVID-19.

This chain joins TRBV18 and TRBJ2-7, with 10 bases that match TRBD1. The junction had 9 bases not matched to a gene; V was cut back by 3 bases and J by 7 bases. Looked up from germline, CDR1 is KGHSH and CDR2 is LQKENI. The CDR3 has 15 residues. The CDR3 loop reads CASSPPGQGPPEQYF. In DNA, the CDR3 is TGTGCCAGCTCACCCCCGGGACAGGGGCCCCCAGAGCAGTACTTC.

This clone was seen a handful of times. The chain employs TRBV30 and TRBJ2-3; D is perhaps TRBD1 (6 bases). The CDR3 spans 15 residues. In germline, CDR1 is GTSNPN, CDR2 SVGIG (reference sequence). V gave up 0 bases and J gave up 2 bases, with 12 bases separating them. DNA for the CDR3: TGTGCCTGGAGTGTACCGCAGGGGAACACAGATACGCAGTATTTT. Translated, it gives CAWSVPQGNTDTQYF.

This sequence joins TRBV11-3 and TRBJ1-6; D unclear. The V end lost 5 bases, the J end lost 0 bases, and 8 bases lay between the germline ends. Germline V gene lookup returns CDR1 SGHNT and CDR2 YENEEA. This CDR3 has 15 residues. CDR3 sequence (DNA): TGTGCCAGCAGCCGAAGTAGCTCCTATAATTCACCCCTCCACTTT. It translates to CASSRSSSYNSPLHF.

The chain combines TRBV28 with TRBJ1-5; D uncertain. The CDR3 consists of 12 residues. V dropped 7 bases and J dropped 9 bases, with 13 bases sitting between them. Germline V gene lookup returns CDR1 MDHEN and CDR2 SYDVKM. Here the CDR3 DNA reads TGTGCCAGCAATTTTGGCGGCGGGCCCCAGCATTTT. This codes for CASNFGGGPQHF.

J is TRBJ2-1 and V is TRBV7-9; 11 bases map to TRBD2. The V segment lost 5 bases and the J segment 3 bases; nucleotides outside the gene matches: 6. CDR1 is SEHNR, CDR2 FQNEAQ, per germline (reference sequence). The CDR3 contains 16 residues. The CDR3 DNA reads TGTGCCAGCAGCCCGGAAACTAGCGGGGGCTACAATGAGCAGTTCTTC. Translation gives CASSPETSGGYNEQFF. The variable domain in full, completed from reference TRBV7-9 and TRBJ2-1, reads DTGVSQNPRHKITKRGQNVTFRCDPISEHNRLYWYRQTLGQGPEFLTYFQNEAQLEKSRLLSDRFSAERPKGSFSTLEIQRTEQGDSAMYLCASSPETSGGYNEQFFGPGTRLTVL.

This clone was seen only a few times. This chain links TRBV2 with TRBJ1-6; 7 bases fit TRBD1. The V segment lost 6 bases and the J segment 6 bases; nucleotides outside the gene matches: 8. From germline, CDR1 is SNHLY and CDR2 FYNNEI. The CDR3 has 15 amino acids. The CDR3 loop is CASRQGTERNSPLHF. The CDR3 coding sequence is TGTGCCAGCAGACAAGGGACAGAACGTAATTCACCCCTCCACTTT.

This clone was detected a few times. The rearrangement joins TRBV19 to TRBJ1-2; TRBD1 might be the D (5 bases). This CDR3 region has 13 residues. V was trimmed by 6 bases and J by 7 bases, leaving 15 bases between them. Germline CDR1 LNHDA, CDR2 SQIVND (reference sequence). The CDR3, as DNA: TGTGCCAGTAGGGAAGTAGGGGATCTTGGCTACACCTTC. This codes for CASREVGDLGYTF.

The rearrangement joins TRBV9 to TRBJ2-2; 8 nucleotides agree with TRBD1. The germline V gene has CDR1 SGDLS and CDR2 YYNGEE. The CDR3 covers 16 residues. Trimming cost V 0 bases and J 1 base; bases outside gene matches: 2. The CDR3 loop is CASSVVGQGNTGELFF. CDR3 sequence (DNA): TGTGCCAGCAGCGTAGTTGGACAGGGGAACACCGGGGAGCTGTTTTTT.

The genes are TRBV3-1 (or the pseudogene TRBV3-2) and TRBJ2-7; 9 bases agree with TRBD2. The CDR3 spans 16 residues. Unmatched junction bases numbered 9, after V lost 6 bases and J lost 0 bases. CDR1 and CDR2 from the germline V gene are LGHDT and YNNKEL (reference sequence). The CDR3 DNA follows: TGTGCCAGCAGTCCAGGACTAGCGACAAACTCCTACGAGCAGTACTTC. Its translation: CASSPGLATNSYEQYF.

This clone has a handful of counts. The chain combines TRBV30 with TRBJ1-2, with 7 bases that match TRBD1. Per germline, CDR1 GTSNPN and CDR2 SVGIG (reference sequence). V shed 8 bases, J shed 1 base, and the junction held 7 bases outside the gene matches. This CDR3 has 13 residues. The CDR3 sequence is CAVDRVINYGYTF. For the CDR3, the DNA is TGTGCCGTAGACAGGGTCATTAACTATGGCTACACCTTC. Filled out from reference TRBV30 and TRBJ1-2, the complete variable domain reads SQTIHQWPATLVQPVGSPLSLECTVEGTSNPNLYWYRQAAGRGLQLLFYSVGIGQISSEVPQNLSASRPQDRQFILSSKKLLLSDSGFYLCAVDRVINYGYTFGSGTRLTVV.

In DNA, the CDR3 is TGTGCCAGCAGACCCCCGACAGACTCTGGAAACACCATATATTTT. This sequence encodes CASRPPTDSGNTIYF. This sequence joins TRBV7-9 and TRBJ1-3; TRBD1 is a possible D gene (5 bases). The CDR3 consists of 15 residues. V shed 6 bases and J shed 0 bases, with 12 bases lying between them. The germline CDR1 and CDR2 sequences are SEHNR and FQNEAQ (reference sequence).

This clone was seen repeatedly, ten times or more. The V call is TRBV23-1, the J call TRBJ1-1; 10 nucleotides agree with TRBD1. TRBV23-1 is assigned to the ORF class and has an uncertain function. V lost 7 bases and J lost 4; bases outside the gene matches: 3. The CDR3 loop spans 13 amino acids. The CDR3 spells CASTWTGGTEAFF. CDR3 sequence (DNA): TGCGCCAGCACGTGGACAGGGGGCACTGAAGCTTTCTTT.

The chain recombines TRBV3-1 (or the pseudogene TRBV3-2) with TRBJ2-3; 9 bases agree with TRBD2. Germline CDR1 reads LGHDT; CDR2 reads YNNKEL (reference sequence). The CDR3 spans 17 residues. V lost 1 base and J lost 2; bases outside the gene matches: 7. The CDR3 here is CASSQVLGGGDTDTQYF. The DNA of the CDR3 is TGTGCCAGCAGCCAAGTCTTAGGCGGGGGGGACACAGATACGCAGTATTTT.

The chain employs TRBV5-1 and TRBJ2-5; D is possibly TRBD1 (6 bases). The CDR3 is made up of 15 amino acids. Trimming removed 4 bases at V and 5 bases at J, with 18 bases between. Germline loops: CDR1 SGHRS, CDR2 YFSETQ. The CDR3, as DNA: TGCGCCAGCAGCCGGAGCCCACAGGGTTTCGAGACCCAGTACTTC. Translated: CASSRSPQGFETQYF.

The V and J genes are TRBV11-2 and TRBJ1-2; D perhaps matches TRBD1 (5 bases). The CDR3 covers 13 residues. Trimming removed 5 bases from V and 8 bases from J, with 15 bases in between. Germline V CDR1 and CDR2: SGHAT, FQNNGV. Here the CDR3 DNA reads TGTGCCAGCAGCCCGGACACCACGGGCGGCTACACCTTC. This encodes CASSPDTTGGYTF.

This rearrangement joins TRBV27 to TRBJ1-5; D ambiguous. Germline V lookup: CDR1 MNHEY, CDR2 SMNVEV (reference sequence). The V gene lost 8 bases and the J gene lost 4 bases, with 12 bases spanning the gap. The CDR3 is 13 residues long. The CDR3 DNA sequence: TGTGCCAGCCGCCCACGAGCAAATCAGCCCCAGCATTTT. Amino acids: CASRPRANQPQHF.

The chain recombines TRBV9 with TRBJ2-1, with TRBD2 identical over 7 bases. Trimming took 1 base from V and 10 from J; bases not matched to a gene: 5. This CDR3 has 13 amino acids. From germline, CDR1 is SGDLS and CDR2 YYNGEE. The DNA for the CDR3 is TGTGCCAGCAGCGTAATCGGGGAGGGAGAGCAGTTCTTC. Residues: CASSVIGEGEQFF.